The 4 T cell receptor beta chains listed next were all sequenced from one sample in a study of shared T cell receptors in the human thymus. TCRdb keeps only in-frame clones here, not all; method: immunoSEQ multiplex PCR. The table includes under 700,000 clones, around 78% detected once. This same sample was also taken into another study, of human thymus T cells.

The sample taken for sequencing was thymocytes. The origin of the receptors is a boy under two years old with a congenital heart defect.

This rearrangement joins TRBV4-2 to TRBJ2-1; 15 bases match TRBD2. The germline gives CDR1 LGHNA, CDR2 YNFKEQ. CDR3 length: 19 residues. With 0 bases clipped from V and 6 bases from J, the junction kept 9 bases outside the gene matches. CDR3 in DNA: TGTGCCAGCAGCCAAGATCAGGTAGGGACTAGCGGGAGGCCCAATGAGCAGTTCTTC. Translated: CASSQDQVGTSGRPNEQFF.

The chain recombines TRBV11-2 with TRBJ2-7; 7 bases fit TRBD2. The CDR3 runs 15 residues. Germline lookup yields CDR1 SGHAT and CDR2 FQNNGV. The V gene end was trimmed by 7 bases and the J gene end by 3 bases; junction bases not matched to a gene: 12. The CDR3 coding sequence is TGTGCCAGCACCCCGGGAAGGAAGCGGGACTACGAGCAGTACTTC. Its protein is CASTPGRKRDYEQYF.

This clone showed up just a few times. The chain carries TRBV4-2 and TRBJ2-7; D perhaps matches TRBD2 (6 bases). The V end was cut by 2 bases, the J end by 3 bases, with 23 bases between. Germline V gene sequence: CDR1 LGHNA, CDR2 YNFKEQ. CDR3 length equals 18 residues. The CDR3 coding sequence is TGTGCCAGCAGCCAATCTCTGTCCCCCACGGCGGGAAGCTACGAGCAGTACTTC. Its translation is CASSQSLSPTAGSYEQYF.

The CDR3 region is CASSPPRKAGGPTDTQYF. CDR3 DNA: TGTGCCAGCAGCCCCCCTAGGAAAGCGGGAGGGCCCACAGATACGCAGTATTTT. The J gene is TRBJ2-3, the V gene TRBV9; 10 bases match TRBD2. CDR1 and CDR2 (germline): SGDLS, YYNGEE. V dropped 4 bases and J dropped 2; count of bases not matched to a gene: 13. The CDR3 loop spans 18 amino acids.